What follows are 3 T cell receptor beta chains derived from one specimen sequenced in a study of a mutant IDH1 vaccine in newly diagnosed glioma. Their target antigens are unknown. The table came from immunoSEQ multiplex PCR; TCRdb's copy has only in-frame clones and leaves some out. The table has about 51,000 clones, about three quarters seen once. Time point specified: week 5, during vaccination. Mutant IDH1 20-mer peptide, at 300 ug, made up each vaccine dose, with topical imiquimod. The material was PBMCs, obtained from a glioma patient whose treatment included an IDH1 peptide vaccine. These receptors all stem from a man aged 45-65 years with glioma.

The chain links TRBV10-2 to TRBJ2-5; D unresolved. Trimming took off 6 bases at V and 4 bases at J, with 18 bases between the two ends. Per germline, CDR1 WSHSY and CDR2 SAAADI. The CDR3 contains 15 residues. The CDR3 nucleotides are TGCGCCAGCAGCGGTCTGGGTCCCGGGCGAGAGACCCAGTACTTC. Translated, it gives CASSGLGPGRETQYF.

J is TRBJ2-7 and V is TRBV28; D not resolved. The V end lost 1 base, the J end lost 1 base, and 8 bases lay between the germline ends. Germline assignment: CDR1 MDHEN and CDR2 SYDVKM. CDR3 length: 14 amino acids. The CDR3 region has the DNA TGTGCCAGCAGTTTATCCCTTGGTTCCTACGAGCAGTACTTC. Translating it yields CASSLSLGSYEQYF.

This chain joins TRBV19 and TRBJ1-6; TRBD1 matches at 8 bases. CDR3 length: 15 amino acids. Germline V gene data show CDR1 as LNHDA and CDR2 as SQIVND (reference sequence). Trimming took 10 bases from V and 5 from J; bases not matched to a gene: 10. CDR3 nucleotides: TGTGCCACCAAGACTCCGGGACAGGATAATTCACCCCTCCACTTT. Translation: CATKTPGQDNSPLHF.